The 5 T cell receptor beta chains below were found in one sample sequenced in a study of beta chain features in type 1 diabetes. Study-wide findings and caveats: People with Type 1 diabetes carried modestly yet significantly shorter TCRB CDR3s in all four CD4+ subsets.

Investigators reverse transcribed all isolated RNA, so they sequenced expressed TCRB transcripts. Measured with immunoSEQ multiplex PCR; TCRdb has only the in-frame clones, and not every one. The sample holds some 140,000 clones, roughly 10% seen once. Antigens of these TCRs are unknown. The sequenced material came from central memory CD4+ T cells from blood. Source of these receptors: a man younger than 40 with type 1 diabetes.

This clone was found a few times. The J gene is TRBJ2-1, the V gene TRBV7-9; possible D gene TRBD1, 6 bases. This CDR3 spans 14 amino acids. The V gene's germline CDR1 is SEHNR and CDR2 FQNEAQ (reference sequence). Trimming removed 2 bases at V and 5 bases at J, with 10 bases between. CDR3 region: CASSLFTGNNEQFF. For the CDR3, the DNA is TGTGCCAGCAGCTTATTTACAGGGAACAATGAGCAGTTCTTC.

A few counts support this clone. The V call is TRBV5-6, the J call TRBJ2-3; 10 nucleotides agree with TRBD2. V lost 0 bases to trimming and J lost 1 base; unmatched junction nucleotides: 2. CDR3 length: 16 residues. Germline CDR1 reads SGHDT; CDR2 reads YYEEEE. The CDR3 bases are TGTGCCAGCAGCTTGGGGACTAGCGGCCGCACAGATACGCAGTATTTT. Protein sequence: CASSLGTSGRTDTQYF.

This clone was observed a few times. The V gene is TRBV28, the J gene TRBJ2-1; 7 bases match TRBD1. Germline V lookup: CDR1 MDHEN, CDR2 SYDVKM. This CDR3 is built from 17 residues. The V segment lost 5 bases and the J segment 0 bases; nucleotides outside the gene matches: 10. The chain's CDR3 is CASSPRQGTSSYNEQFF. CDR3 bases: TGTGCCAGCAGTCCTAGACAGGGCACCAGCTCCTACAATGAGCAGTTCTTC.

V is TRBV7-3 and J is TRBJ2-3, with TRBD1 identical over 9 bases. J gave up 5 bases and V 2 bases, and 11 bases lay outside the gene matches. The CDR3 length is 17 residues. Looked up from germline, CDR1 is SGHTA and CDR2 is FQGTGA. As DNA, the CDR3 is TGTGCCAGCAGCTTACGGGGAGGACAGGGGAGCGGAGATACGCAGTATTTT. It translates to CASSLRGGQGSGDTQYF.

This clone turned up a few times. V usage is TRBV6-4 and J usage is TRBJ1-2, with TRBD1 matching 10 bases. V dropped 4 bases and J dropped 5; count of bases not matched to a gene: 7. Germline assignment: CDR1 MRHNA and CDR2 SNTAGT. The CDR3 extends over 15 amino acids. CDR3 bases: TGTGCCAGCAGTGTCGGGACAGGGGCCAATTATGGCTACACCTTC. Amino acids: CASSVGTGANYGYTF.